These T cell receptor beta chains were read from a single sample in a study of blood T cell repertoires in COVID-19. Clones were sequenced by immunoSEQ multiplex PCR, and TCRdb holds only the in-frame ones, with some missing. This table has about 280,000 clones, roughly 85% appearing once. Sequences were obtained from PBMCs or T cells enriched from blood (not recorded which). These TCRs come from a man aged 35 to 55 who had been exposed to COVID-19. Both conserved end residues are part of each CDR3. The order of the fields is V gene, clone size, D gene, J gene, CDR3 protein, CDR3 DNA. The D gene is left open where the match is weak. Only part of the rows carry a size: once, few, many, or a class if the clone is expanded.

>TRBV11-2|-|-|TRBJ2-5
CASSLSVHQETQYF
TGTGCCAGCAGCCTCTCGGTCCACCAAGAGACCCAGTACTTC
>TRBV19|few|TRBD2|TRBJ2-7
CASSISSGSSYEQYF
TGTGCCAGTAGTATATCTAGCGGGAGCTCCTACGAGCAGTACTTC
>TRBV4-1|-|TRBD1|TRBJ1-4
CASSQDYRGLFF
TGCGCCAGCAGCCAGGATTACAGGGGACTGTTTTTT
>TRBV9|-|TRBD2|TRBJ2-3
CASSVGVAGETDTQYF
TGTGCCAGCAGCGTAGGTGTGGCGGGAGAGACAGATACGCAGTATTTT
>TRBV5-1|-|TRBD2|TRBJ2-1
CASRQSGEYNEQFF
TGCGCCAGCAGACAGAGCGGGGAGTACAATGAGCAGTTCTTC
>TRBV9|-|-|TRBJ2-7
CASSPSGFRSYEQYF
TGTGCCAGCAGCCCTTCCGGGTTTCGGTCCTACGAGCAGTACTTC
>TRBV6-6|-|TRBD1|TRBJ1-1
CASSYSGTGQNTEAFF
TGTGCCAGCAGTTACTCAGGGACAGGGCAGAACACTGAAGCTTTCTTT
>TRBV19|-|TRBD1|TRBJ2-7
CASSHRGYYEQYF
TGTGCCAGTAGTCACAGGGGGTACTACGAGCAGTACTTC
>TRBV7-8|-|TRBD2|TRBJ2-7
CASSSREGSYEQYF
TGTGCCAGCAGCTCCAGGGAGGGCTCCTACGAGCAGTACTTC
>TRBV2|-|-|TRBJ1-3
CASRADLLAGNTIYF
TGTGCCAGCAGGGCAGACCTGTTAGCGGGAAACACCATATATTTT
>TRBV6-5|-|-|TRBJ1-3
CASSSLVVAGNTIYF
TGTGCCAGCAGTTCCCTAGTAGTTGCTGGAAACACCATATATTTT
>TRBV7-2|-|TRBD1|TRBJ1-2
CASRPPGTGRDGYTF
TGTGCCAGCAGACCCCCCGGGACAGGCCGCGACGGCTACACCTTC
>TRBV6-5|-|-|TRBJ1-5
CASSRDSQLNQPQHF
TGTGCCAGCAGTAGAGACAGTCAACTAAATCAGCCCCAGCATTTT
>TRBV6-5|once|TRBD2|TRBJ2-7
CASSLGLAGVAQYF
TGTGCCAGCAGTTTGGGACTAGCGGGAGTCGCACAGTACTTC
>TRBV5-6|-|-|TRBJ2-1
CASSFGGAPYNEQFF
TGTGCCAGCAGCTTTGGGGGCGCTCCTTACAATGAGCAGTTCTTC
>TRBV7-6|-|TRBD2|TRBJ2-7
CASSLGTQRGAYEQYF
TGTGCCAGCAGCTTAGGTACCCAGCGGGGGGCCTACGAGCAGTACTTC
>TRBV4-2|-|TRBD2|TRBJ2-4
CASSQASGSHIQYF
TGTGCCAGCAGCCAAGCTAGCGGGAGTCACATTCAGTACTTC
>TRBV20-1|-|-|TRBJ1-1
CSASLNSNTEAFF
TGCAGTGCTAGTCTTAACAGTAACACTGAAGCTTTCTTT
>TRBV3-1/TRBV3-2|-|-|TRBJ1-2
CASSQGLQEIYGYTF
TGTGCCAGCAGCCAAGGCCTACAGGAAATCTATGGCTACACCTTC
>TRBV30|-|TRBD2|TRBJ2-7
CAWSGLAGVGSEQYF
TGTGCCTGGAGTGGACTAGCGGGAGTGGGTAGTGAGCAGTACTTC
>TRBV14|-|TRBD1|TRBJ1-2
CASSGQGKNYGYTF
TGTGCCAGCAGTGGACAGGGAAAAAACTATGGCTACACCTTC
>TRBV5-8|-|-|TRBJ2-5
CASSSGQTEKETQYF
TGTGCCAGCAGCTCCGGACAGACGGAAAAAGAGACCCAGTACTTC
>TRBV18|-|TRBD2|TRBJ2-1
CASSPRQTSGPHNEQFF
TGTGCCAGCTCACCACGTCAAACTAGCGGGCCCCACAATGAGCAGTTCTTC
>TRBV29-1|-|-|TRBJ1-3
CSVNEGGADPSGNTIYF
TGCAGCGTCAATGAAGGGGGTGCAGACCCCTCTGGAAACACCATATATTTT
>TRBV10-3|-|TRBD2|TRBJ2-7
CAINPSGTSYEQYF
TGTGCCATCAATCCTAGCGGGACCTCCTACGAGCAGTACTTC
>TRBV14|-|-|TRBJ2-2
CASSQASYTGELFF
TGTGCCAGCAGCCAAGCGAGTTACACCGGGGAGCTGTTTTTT
>TRBV2|-|TRBD1|TRBJ2-4
CASKGSPGTAQYF
TGTGCCAGCAAGGGGTCCCCGGGGACAGCACAGTACTTC
>TRBV11-3|-|TRBD1|TRBJ1-1
CASSTYSRDRGIEAFF
TGTGCCAGCAGCACCTATTCCCGGGACAGGGGTATCGAAGCTTTCTTT
>TRBV15|-|-|TRBJ1-1
CATSRDKGVGAEAFF
TGTGCCACCAGCAGAGACAAGGGGGTAGGGGCTGAAGCTTTCTTT
>TRBV7-2|-|TRBD1|TRBJ2-5
CASSLGAGGSETQYF
TGTGCCAGCAGCTTAGGGGCAGGGGGTTCGGAGACCCAGTACTTC
>TRBV9|-|-|TRBJ2-7
CASSVDGGSNEQYF
TGTGCCAGCAGCGTAGATGGAGGCTCTAATGAGCAGTACTTC
>TRBV6-4|-|-|TRBJ2-1
CASSQQNTGMGEQFF
TGTGCCAGCAGCCAACAAAATACAGGGATGGGTGAGCAGTTCTTC
>TRBV5-1|-|TRBD1|TRBJ1-4
CASSYGQGNEKLFF
TGCGCCAGCAGCTACGGACAGGGGAATGAAAAACTGTTTTTT
>TRBV6-5|-|-|TRBJ2-5
CASTRARGETQYF
TGTGCCAGCACGCGGGCTCGGGGAGAGACCCAGTACTTC
>TRBV29-1|-|-|TRBJ2-7
CSVGGLSSSEQYF
TGCAGCGTTGGGGGCCTTTCTTCCTCCGAGCAGTACTTC
>TRBV29-1|-|TRBD2|TRBJ2-3
CSVELWSSGSGTDTQYF
TGCAGCGTTGAGTTGTGGTCTAGCGGGAGTGGCACAGATACGCAGTATTTT
>TRBV18|few|-|TRBJ1-2
CASSPTVWEVLYTF
TGTGCCAGCTCACCAACCGTTTGGGAGGTGCTCTACACCTTC
>TRBV9|-|-|TRBJ2-7
CASSVGPAGSYEQYF
TGTGCCAGCAGCGTAGGGCCGGCGGGCTCCTACGAGCAGTACTTC
>TRBV15|-|-|TRBJ2-2
CATSLTSLVTGELFF
TGTGCCACCAGCCTGACTAGTTTGGTCACCGGGGAGCTGTTTTTT
>TRBV30|-|TRBD1|TRBJ2-7
CAWDLGQRFYEQYF
TGTGCCTGGGACCTGGGACAGCGATTCTACGAGCAGTACTTC
>TRBV7-9|-|TRBD2|TRBJ2-5
CASSLAAQETQYF
TGTGCCAGCAGCCTAGCGGCCCAAGAGACCCAGTACTTC
>TRBV19|-|-|TRBJ1-3
CASSILSAGNTIYF
TGTGCCAGTAGTATCTTGTCAGCTGGAAACACCATATATTTT
>TRBV5-1|-|-|TRBJ1-1
CASTLFQGSTEAFF
TGCGCCAGCACCCTATTCCAGGGGAGCACTGAAGCTTTCTTT
>TRBV15|-|TRBD1|TRBJ1-2
CATSRRPGQVLGTF
TGTGCCACCAGCAGACGGCCGGGACAGGTCCTGGGAACCTTC
>TRBV11-2|-|-|TRBJ2-1
CASSFAGRSYNEQFF
TGTGCCAGCAGCTTCGCGGGTCGCTCCTACAATGAGCAGTTCTTC
>TRBV5-1|-|TRBD1|TRBJ2-1
CASSELTGAALDNEQFF
TGCGCCAGCAGCGAACTCACAGGGGCCGCCTTAGACAATGAGCAGTTCTTC
>TRBV28|-|TRBD1|TRBJ1-2
CASRLSGQGHGYTF
TGTGCCAGCAGGTTATCAGGACAGGGCCATGGCTACACCTTC
>TRBV5-1|-|TRBD1|TRBJ1-2
CASRSSRDRLNYGYTF
TGCGCCAGCAGATCATCCCGGGACAGATTAAACTATGGCTACACCTTC
>TRBV5-4|-|-|TRBJ1-4
CASSLSQQGSNEKLFF
TGTGCCAGCAGCTTGAGCCAACAGGGTTCCAATGAAAAACTGTTTTTT
>TRBV5-1|-|TRBD1|TRBJ2-7
CASSLKGASYEQYF
TGCGCCAGCAGCCTTAAGGGGGCCTCCTACGAGCAGTACTTC
>TRBV3-1/TRBV3-2|-|-|TRBJ1-2
CASSQAPGDPYGYTF
TGTGCCAGCAGCCAAGCCCCAGGGGATCCCTATGGCTACACCTTC
>TRBV30|-|TRBD1|TRBJ2-2
CAWRKTGGTGELFF
TGTGCCTGGAGGAAAACAGGGGGCACCGGGGAGCTGTTTTTT
>TRBV27|-|TRBD2|TRBJ2-1
CASSLGWGRGTSGRNEQFF
TGTGCCAGCAGTTTAGGATGGGGAAGGGGGACTAGCGGGAGGAATGAGCAGTTCTTC